Each of the 5 T cell receptor beta chains below was sequenced from the same sample in a study of B cell selection in AIRE deficiency. Sorting defined conventional CD4 T cells as CD4+CD127+. Here immunoSEQ multiplex PCR was the method, and the copy in TCRdb shows in-frame clones only, minus some. The table lists some 25,000 clones, 95% to 97% of them singletons, with about 0.19% in the top ten. The sample comprised conventional CD4+ T cells sorted from PBMCs. These receptors came from a human donor with AIRE deficiency.

The gene calls are TRBV6-5 and TRBJ1-1, with D uncertain. V was pared by 1 base and J by 1 base, with 7 bases between. The CDR3 loop spans 14 amino acids. The germline gives CDR1 MNHEY, CDR2 SVGAGI. In DNA, the CDR3 is TGTGCCAGCAGTTACTTTCCGGGGAACACTGAAGCTTTCTTT. Amino acid sequence: CASSYFPGNTEAFF.

The rearrangement uses TRBV6-5 and TRBJ1-1, with D perhaps TRBD1 (5 bases). This CDR3 has 14 residues. Germline assignment: CDR1 MNHEY and CDR2 SVGAGI. The V end was cut by 2 bases, the J end by 8 bases, with 15 bases between. The CDR3 coding sequence is TGTGCCAGCAGTTACCCTGGGACGGCAGGCGAAGCTTTCTTT. This sequence encodes CASSYPGTAGEAFF.

This clone was found once. The CDR3 sequence: CASTWTSGTSNEQFF. DNA of the CDR3: TGTGCCAGCACTTGGACTAGCGGGACAAGCAATGAGCAGTTCTTC. The chain joins TRBV6-1 to TRBJ2-1, with TRBD2 identical over 12 bases. This CDR3 spans 15 amino acids. Trimming took 7 bases from V and 6 from J; bases not matched to a gene: 7. Per germline, CDR1 MNHNS and CDR2 SASEGT.

This chain links TRBV28 with TRBJ2-6, with a tentative D call TRBD2 (7 bases). CDR3 length: 17 residues. Germline V gene lookup returns CDR1 MDHEN and CDR2 SYDVKM. Between the trimmed V and J ends, which lost 7 bases and 2 bases, there was a span of 18 bases. The CDR3 DNA sequence: TGTGCCAGCAAGTCCGGGGGGCAGTTAACTGGGGCCAACGTCCTGACTTTC. Translation: CASKSGGQLTGANVLTF.

The CDR3 nucleotides are TGTGCCAGCAGTTTAGTCTCTCGCCCGGGGGAGACCCAGTACTTC. This translates into CASSLVSRPGETQYF. V usage is TRBV28 and J usage is TRBJ2-5; TRBD2 is a possible D gene (5 bases). Germline assignment: CDR1 MDHEN and CDR2 SYDVKM. With 2 bases removed from V and 5 bases from J, the gap between germline ends came to 15 bases. The CDR3 length is 15 residues.